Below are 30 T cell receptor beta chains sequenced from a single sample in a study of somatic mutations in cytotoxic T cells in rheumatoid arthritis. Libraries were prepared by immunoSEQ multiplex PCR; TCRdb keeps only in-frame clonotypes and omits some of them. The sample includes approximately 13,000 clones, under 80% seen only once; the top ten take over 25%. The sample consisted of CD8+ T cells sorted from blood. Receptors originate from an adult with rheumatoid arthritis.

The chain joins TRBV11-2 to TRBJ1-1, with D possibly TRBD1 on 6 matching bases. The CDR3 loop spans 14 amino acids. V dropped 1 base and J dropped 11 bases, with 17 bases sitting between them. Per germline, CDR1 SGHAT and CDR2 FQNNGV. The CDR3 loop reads CASSLGLWGAQAFF. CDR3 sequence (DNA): TGTGCCAGCAGCTTAGGGCTGTGGGGGGCGCAGGCTTTCTTT.

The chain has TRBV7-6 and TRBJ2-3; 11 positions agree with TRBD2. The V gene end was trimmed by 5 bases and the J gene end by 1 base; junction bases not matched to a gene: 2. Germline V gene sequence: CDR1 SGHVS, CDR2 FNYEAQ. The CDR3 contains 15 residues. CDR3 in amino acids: CASSPLAGGTDTQYF. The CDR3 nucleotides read TGTGCCAGCAGCCCACTAGCGGGGGGCACAGATACGCAGTATTTT.

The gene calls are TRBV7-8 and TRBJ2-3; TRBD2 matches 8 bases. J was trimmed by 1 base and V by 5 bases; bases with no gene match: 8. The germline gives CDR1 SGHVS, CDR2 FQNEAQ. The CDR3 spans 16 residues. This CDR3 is CASSPLAGMGTDTQYF. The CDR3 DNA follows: TGTGCCAGCAGCCCGTTAGCGGGGATGGGCACAGATACGCAGTATTTT.

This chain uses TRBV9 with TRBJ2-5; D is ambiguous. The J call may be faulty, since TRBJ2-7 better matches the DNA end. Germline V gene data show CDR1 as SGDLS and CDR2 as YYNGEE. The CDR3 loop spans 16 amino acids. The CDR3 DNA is TGTGCCAGCAGCGTAGAGAGAGTATCTTATGCGGACGAGCAGTACTTC. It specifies CASSVERVSYADEQYF.

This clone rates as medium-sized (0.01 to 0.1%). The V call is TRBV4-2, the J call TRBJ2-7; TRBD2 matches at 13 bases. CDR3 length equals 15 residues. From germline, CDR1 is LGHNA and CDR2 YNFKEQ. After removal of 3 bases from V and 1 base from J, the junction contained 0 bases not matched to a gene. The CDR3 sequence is CASSQGLAGSYEQYF. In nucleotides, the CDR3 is TGTGCCAGCAGCCAGGGACTAGCGGGGTCCTACGAGCAGTACTTC.

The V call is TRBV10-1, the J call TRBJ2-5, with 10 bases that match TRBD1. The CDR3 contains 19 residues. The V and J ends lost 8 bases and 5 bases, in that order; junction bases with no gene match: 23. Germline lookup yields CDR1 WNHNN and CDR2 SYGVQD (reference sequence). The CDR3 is CASVGVKRQGALGRETQYF. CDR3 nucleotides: TGCGCCAGCGTCGGTGTGAAGAGACAGGGGGCACTCGGCAGGGAGACCCAGTACTTC.

CDR3 protein: CASSYSNSNQPQHF. CDR3 DNA: TGTGCCAGCAGTTACAGCAATAGCAATCAGCCCCAGCATTTT. V usage is TRBV6-5 and J usage is TRBJ1-5, with unresolved D. V was trimmed by 2 bases and J by 0 bases, leaving 5 bases between them. This CDR3 spans 14 amino acids. The germline V gene encodes CDR1 MNHEY and CDR2 SVGAGI.

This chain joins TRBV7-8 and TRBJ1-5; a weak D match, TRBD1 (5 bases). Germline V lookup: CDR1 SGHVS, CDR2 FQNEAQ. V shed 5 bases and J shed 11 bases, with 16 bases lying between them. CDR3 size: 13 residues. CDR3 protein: CASSAQGGSAQHF. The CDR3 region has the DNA TGTGCCAGCAGCGCCCAGGGAGGGTCGGCCCAGCATTTT.

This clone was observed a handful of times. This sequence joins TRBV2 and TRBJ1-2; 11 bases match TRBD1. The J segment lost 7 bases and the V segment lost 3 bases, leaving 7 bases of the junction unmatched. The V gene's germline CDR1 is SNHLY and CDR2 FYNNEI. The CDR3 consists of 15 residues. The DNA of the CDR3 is TGTGCCAGCAGTGATATAGGACAGGGGGCTAGTGGCTACACCTTC. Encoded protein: CASSDIGQGASGYTF.

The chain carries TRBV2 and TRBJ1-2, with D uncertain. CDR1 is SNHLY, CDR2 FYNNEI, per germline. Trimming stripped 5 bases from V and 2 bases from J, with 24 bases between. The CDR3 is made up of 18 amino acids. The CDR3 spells CASSLRRASAAANYGYTF. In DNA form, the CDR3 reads TGTGCCAGCAGTCTCCGGCGGGCATCGGCAGCGGCGAACTATGGCTACACCTTC.

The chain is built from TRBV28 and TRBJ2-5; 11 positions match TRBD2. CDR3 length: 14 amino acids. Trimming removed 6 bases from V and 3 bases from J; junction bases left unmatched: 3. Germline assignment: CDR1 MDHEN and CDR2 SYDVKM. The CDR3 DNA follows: TGTGCCAGCAGAGGACTAGCGGGTAAAGAGACCCAGTACTTC. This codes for CASRGLAGKETQYF.

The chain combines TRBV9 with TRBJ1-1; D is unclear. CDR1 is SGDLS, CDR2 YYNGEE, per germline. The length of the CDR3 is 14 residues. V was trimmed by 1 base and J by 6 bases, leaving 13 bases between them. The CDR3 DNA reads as TGTGCCAGCAGCGTAAACCGGGATAGTTCTGAAGCTTTCTTT. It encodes CASSVNRDSSEAFF.

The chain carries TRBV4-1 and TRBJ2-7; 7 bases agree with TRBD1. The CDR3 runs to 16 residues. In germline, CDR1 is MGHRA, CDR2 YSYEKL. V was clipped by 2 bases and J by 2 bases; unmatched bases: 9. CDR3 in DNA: TGCGCCAGCAGCCAAAGCAAGGGGGCGCTGACCTACGAGCAGTACTTC. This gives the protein CASSQSKGALTYEQYF.

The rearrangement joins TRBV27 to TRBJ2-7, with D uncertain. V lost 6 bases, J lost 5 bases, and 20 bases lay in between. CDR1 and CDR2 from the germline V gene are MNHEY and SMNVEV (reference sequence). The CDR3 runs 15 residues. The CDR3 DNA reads TGTGCCAGCAGCTCCCTCCCCGACCGATCGGACGAGCAGTACTTC. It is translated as CASSSLPDRSDEQYF.

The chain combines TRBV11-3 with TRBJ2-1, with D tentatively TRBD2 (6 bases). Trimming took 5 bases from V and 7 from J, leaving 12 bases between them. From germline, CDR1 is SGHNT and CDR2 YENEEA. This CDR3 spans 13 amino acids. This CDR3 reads CASSPSGGNEQFF. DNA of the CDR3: TGTGCCAGCAGCCCCTCTGGGGGGAATGAGCAGTTCTTC.

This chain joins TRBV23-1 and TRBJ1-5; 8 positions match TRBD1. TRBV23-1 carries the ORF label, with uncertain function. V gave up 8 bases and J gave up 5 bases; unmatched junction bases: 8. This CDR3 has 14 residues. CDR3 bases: TGCGCCAGCTGGGGGCAGGGGGCGGATCAGCCCCAGCATTTT. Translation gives CASWGQGADQPQHF.

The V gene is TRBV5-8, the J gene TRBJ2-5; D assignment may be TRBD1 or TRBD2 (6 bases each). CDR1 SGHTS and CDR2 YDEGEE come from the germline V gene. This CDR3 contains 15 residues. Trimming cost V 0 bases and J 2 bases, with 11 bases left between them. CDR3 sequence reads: CASSLVGGYQETQYF. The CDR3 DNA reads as TGTGCCAGCAGCTTGGTGGGGGGCTATCAAGAGACCCAGTACTTC.

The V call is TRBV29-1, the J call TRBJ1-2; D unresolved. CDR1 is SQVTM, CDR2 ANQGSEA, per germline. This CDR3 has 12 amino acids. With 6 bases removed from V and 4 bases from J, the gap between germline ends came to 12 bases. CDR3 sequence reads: CSVPDGAYGYTF. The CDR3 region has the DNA TGCAGCGTCCCCGACGGAGCCTATGGCTACACCTTC.

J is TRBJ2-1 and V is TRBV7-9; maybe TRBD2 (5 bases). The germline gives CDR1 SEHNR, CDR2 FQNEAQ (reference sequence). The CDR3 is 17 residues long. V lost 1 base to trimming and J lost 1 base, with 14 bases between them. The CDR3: CASSLGTSGVSYNEQFF. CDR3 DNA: TGTGCCAGCAGCTTAGGGACCTCCGGGGTTTCCTACAATGAGCAGTTCTTC.

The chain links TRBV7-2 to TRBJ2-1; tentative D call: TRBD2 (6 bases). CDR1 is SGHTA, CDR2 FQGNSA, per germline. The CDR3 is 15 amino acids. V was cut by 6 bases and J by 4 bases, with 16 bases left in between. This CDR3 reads CASRWGTYKYNEQFF. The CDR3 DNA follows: TGTGCCAGCAGATGGGGGACTTACAAATACAATGAGCAGTTCTTC.

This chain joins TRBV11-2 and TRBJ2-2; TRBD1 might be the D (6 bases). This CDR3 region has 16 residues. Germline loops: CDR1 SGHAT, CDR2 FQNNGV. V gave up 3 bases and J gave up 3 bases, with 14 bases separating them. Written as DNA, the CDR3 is TGTGCCAGCAGCTTGACAGGAAAGCTTTACACCGGGGAGCTGTTTTTT. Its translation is CASSLTGKLYTGELFF. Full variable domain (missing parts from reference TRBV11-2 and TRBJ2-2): EAGVAQSPRYKIIEKRQSVAFWCNPISGHATLYWYQQILGQGPKLLIQFQNNGVVDDSQLPKDRFSAERLKGVDSTLKIQPAKLEDSAVYLCASSLTGKLYTGELFFGEGSRLTVL.

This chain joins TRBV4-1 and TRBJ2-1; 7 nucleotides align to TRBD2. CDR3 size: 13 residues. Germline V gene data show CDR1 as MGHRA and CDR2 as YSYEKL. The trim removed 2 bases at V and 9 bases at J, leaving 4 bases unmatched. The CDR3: CASSQTGGGEQFF. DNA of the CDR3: TGCGCCAGCAGCCAAACTGGGGGGGGTGAGCAGTTCTTC.

CDR3 sequence: CASRPRGTSNYGYTF. The CDR3 DNA follows: TGTGCCAGCAGACCCAGGGGTACTTCTAACTATGGCTACACCTTC. The chain employs TRBV28 and TRBJ1-2; D may be TRBD1 (6 bases). The CDR3 covers 15 residues. The germline V gene encodes CDR1 MDHEN and CDR2 SYDVKM. The V gene lost 6 bases and the J gene lost 0 bases, with 14 bases spanning the gap.

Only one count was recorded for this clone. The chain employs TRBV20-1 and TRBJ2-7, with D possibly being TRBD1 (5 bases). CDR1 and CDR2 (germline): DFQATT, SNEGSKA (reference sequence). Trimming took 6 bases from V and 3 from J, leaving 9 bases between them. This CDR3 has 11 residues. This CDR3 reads CSATQGYEQYF. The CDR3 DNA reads TGCAGTGCGACCCAGGGCTACGAGCAGTACTTC.

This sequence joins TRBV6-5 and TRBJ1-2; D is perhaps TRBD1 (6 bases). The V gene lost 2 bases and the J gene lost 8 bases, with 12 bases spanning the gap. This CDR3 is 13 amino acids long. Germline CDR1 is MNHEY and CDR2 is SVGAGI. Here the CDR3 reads CASSYAGERGYTF. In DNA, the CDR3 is TGTGCCAGCAGTTACGCAGGGGAGAGGGGCTACACCTTC.

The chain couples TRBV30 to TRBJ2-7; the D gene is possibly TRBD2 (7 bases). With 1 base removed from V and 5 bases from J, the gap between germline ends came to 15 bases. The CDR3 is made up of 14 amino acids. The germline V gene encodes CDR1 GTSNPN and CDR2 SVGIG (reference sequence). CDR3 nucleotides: TGTGCCTGGAGTGCGGGGGGCGGTTTGAACGAGCAGTACTTC. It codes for CAWSAGGGLNEQYF. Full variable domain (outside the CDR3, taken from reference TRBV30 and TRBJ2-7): SQTIHQWPATLVQPVGSPLSLECTVEGTSNPNLYWYRQAAGRGLQLLFYSVGIGQISSEVPQNLSASRPQDRQFILSSKKLLLSDSGFYLCAWSAGGGLNEQYFGPGTRLTVT.

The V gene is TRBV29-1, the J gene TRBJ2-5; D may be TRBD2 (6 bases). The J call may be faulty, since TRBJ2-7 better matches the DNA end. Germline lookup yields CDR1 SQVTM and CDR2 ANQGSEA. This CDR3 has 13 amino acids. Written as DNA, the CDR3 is TGCAGCGTCAGACTAGAGGTGGGTTACGAGCAGTACTTC. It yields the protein CSVRLEVGYEQYF.

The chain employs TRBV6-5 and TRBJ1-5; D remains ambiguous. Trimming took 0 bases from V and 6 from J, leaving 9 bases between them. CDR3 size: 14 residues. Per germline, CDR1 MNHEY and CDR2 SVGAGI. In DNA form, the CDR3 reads TGTGCCAGCAGTTACTCGATGTCGGGTCAGCCCCAGCATTTT. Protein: CASSYSMSGQPQHF.

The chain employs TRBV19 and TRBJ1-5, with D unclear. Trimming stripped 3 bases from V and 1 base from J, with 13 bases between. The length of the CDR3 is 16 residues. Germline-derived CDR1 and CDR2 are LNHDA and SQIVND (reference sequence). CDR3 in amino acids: CASSIFLTQSNQPQHF. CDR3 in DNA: TGTGCCAGTAGTATTTTTCTGACACAAAGCAATCAGCCCCAGCATTTT.

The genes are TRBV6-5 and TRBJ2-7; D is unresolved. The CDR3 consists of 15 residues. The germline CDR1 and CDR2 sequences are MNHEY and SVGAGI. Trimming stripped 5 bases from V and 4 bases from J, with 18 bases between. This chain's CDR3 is CASSKTSNLLYEQYF. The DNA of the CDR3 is TGTGCCAGCAGTAAGACATCTAATCTCCTATACGAGCAGTACTTC.